This T cell receptor beta chain was observed in a study of OX40 agonist ivuxolimab in advanced cancers. Across the study: Ivuxolimab is an agonistic anti-OX40 (CD134) antibody, and patients were treated with it. The study enrolled dose-escalation patients with hepatocellular carcinoma, melanoma, renal cell or head and neck cancer. Subjects had a mean age of about 57 years, with a range of about 20 to 85; approximately 83% were male.

Per the germline V gene, CDR1 is LNHDA and CDR2 is SQIVND (reference sequence). CDR3 length: 16 amino acids. V dropped 1 base and J dropped 9 bases, with 19 bases sitting between them. As for this clone: The antigen is unknown.

Data came from immunoSEQ multiplex PCR; TCRdb stores just in-frame clones and leaves some out. The sample holds more than 65,000 clones, 75% to 90% seen once. Study findings and constraints: Also showing low normalized T-cell clonal expansion were some of the nonresponders.

The gene calls are TRBV19 and TRBJ2-1; weak D call: TRBD2 (8 bases). The sample in question was CD4+ or CD8+ T cells sorted from blood, obtained in a trial of the OX40 agonist ivuxolimab. This clonotype was sampled from an adult with an advanced solid tumor such as melanoma, head and neck, liver or kidney cancer. For the CDR3, the DNA is TGTGCCAGTAGTATAGCGGGAGGGGGCTCCACAGGTGAGCAGTTCTTC. Its translation: CASSIAGGGSTGEQFF.